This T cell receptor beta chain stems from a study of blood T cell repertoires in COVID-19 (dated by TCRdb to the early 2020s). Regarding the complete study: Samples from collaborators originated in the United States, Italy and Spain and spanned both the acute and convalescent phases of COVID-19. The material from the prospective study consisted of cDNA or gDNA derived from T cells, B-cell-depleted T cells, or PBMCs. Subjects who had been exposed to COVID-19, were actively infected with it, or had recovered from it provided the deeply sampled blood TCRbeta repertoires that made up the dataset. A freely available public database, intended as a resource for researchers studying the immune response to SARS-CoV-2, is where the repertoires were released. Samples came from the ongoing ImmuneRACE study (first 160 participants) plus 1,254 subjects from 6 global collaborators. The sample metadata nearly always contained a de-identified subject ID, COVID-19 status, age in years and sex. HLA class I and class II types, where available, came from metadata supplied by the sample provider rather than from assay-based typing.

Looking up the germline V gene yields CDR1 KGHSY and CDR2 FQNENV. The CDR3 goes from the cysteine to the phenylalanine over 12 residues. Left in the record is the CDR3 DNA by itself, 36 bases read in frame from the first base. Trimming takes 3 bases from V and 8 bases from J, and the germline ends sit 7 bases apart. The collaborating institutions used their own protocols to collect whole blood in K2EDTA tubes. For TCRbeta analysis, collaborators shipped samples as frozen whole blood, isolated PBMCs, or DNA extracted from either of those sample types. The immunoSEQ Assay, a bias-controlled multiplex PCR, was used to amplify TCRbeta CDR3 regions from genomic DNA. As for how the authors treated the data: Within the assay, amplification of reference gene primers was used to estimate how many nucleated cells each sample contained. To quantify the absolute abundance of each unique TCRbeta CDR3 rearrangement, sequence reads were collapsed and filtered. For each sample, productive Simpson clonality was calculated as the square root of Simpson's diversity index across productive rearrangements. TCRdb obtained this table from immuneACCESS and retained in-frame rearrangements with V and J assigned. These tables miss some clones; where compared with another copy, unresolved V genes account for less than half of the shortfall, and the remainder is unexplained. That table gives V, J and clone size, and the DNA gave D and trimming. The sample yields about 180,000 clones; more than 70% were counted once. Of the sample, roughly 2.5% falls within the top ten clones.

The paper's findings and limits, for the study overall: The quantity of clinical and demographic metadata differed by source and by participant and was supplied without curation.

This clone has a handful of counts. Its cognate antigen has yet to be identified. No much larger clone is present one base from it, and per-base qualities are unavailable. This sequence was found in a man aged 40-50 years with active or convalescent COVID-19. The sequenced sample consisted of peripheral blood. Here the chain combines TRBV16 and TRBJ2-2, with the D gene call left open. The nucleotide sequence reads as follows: TGTGCCAGCAGCCACCCTCAGGGGGAGCTGTTTTTT. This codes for CASSHPQGELFF. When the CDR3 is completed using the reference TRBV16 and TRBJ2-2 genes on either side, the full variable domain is GEEVAQTPKHLVRGEGQKAKLYCAPIKGHSYVFWYQQVLKNEFKFLISFQNENVFDETGMPKERFSAKCLPNSPCSLEIQATKLEDSAVYFCASSHPQGELFFGEGSRLTVL.